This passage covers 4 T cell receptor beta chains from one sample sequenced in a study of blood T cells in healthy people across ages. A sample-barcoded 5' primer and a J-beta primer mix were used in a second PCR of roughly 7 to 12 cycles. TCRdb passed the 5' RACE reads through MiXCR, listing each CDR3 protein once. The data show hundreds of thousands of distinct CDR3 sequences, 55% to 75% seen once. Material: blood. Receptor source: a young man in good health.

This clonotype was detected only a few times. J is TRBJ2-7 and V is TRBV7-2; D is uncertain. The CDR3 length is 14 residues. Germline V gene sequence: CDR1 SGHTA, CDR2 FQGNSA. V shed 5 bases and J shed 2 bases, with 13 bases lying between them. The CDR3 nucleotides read TGTGCCAGCAGCCCGGAGAGGCTTGCCTACGAGCAGTACTTC. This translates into CASSPERLAYEQYF.

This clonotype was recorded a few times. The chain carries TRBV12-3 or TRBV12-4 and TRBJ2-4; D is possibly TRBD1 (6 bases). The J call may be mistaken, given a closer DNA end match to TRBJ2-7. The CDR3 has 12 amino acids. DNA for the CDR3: TGTGCCAGCAGCCGGGACATCTACGAGCAGTACTTC. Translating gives CASSRDIYEQYF.

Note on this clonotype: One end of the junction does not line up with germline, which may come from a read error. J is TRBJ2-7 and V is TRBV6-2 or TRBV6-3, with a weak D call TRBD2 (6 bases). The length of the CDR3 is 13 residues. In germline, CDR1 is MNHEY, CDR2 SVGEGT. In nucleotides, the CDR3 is TGCGCCTACTCAAGGACGGGAGTGGGGGAGCAGTACTTC. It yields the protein CAYSRTGVGEQYF.

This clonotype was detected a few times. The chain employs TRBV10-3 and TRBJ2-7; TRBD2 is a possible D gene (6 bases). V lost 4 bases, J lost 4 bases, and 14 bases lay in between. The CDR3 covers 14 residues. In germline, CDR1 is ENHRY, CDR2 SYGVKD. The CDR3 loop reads CAISVSGSGYEQYF. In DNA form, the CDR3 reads TGTGCCATCAGTGTTTCCGGGAGTGGGTACGAGCAGTACTTC.